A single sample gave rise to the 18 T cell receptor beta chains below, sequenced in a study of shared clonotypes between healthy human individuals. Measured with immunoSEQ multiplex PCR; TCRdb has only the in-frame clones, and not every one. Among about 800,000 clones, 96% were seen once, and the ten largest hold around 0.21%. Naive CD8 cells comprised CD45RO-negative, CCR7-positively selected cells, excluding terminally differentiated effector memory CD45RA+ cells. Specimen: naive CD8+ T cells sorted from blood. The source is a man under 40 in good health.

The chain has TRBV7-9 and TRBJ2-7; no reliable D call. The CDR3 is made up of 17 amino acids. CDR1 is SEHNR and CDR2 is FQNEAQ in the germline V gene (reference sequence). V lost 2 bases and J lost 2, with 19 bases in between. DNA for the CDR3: TGTGCCAGCAGCTTAAGGTCACTGAGCCATCCGACCTACGAGCAGTACTTC. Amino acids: CASSLRSLSHPTYEQYF.

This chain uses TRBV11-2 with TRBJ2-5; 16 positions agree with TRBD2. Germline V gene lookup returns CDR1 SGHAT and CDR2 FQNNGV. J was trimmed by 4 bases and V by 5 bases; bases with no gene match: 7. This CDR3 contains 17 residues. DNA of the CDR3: TGTGCCAGCAGCCTACCGGGACTAGCGGGAGGGCCAGAGACCCAGTACTTC. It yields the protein CASSLPGLAGGPETQYF.

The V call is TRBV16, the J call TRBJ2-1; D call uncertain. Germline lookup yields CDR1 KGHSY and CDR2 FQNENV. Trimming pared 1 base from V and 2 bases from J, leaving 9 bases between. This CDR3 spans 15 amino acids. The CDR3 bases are TGTGCCAGCAGCCAATTCAGATCCCCCTACAATGAGCAGTTCTTC. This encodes CASSQFRSPYNEQFF.

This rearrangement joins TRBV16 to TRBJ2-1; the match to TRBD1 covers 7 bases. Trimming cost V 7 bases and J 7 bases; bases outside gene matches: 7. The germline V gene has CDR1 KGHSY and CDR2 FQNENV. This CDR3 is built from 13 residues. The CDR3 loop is CASTPGQKNEQFF. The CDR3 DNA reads TGTGCCAGCACACCGGGACAGAAGAATGAGCAGTTCTTC.

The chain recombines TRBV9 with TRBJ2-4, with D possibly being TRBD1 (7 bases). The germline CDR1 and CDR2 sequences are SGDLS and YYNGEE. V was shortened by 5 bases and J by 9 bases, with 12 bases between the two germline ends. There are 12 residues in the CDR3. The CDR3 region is CASSPRGAIQYF. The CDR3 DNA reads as TGTGCCAGCAGTCCCAGGGGGGCCATTCAGTACTTC.

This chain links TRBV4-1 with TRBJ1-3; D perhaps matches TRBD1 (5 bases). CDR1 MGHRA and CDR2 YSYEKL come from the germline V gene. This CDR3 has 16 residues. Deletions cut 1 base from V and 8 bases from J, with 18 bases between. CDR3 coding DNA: TGCGCCAGCAGCCAAGTCCGGGACCGGCAAACCGACACCATATATTTT. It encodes CASSQVRDRQTDTIYF.

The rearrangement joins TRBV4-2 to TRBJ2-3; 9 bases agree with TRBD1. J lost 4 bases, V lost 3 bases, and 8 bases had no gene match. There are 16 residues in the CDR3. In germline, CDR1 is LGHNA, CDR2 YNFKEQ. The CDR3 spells CASSHPHTGGSDTQYF. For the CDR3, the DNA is TGTGCCAGCAGCCATCCCCACACAGGGGGCTCAGATACGCAGTATTTT.

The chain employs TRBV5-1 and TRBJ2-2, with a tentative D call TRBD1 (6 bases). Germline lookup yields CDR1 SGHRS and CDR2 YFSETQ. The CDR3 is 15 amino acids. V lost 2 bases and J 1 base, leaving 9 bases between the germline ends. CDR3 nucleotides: TGCGCCAGCAGCTTCAAACAGGGGAACACCGGGGAGCTGTTTTTT. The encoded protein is CASSFKQGNTGELFF.

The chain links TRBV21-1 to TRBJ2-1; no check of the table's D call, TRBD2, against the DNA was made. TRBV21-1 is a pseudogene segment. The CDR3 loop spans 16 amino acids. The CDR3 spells CASTLGLAGARNEQFF. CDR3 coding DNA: TGTGCCAGCACCCTGGGACTAGCGGGAGCAAGAAATGAGCAGTTCTTC.

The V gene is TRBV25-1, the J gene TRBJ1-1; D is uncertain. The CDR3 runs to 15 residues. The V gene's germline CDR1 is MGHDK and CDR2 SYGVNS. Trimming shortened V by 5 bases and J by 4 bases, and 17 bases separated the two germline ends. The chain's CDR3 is CASSPRAPGSTEAFF. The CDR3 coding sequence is TGTGCCAGCAGTCCCCGGGCCCCGGGGAGCACTGAAGCTTTCTTT.

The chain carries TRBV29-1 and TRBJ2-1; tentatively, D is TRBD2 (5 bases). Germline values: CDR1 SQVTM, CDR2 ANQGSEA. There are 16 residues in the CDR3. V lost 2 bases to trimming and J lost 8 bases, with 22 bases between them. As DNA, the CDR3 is TGCAGCGTTGAATTTCGAGGCGGGCAGTATTCCGATGAGCAGTTCTTC. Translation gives CSVEFRGGQYSDEQFF.

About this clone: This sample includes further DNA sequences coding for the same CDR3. The CDR3 sequence: CASSLQGLNQPQHF. The DNA of the CDR3 is TGTGCCAGCAGTTTACAGGGGCTCAATCAGCCCCAGCATTTT. The chain couples TRBV27 to TRBJ1-5; possibly TRBD1 for D (6 bases). CDR1 MNHEY and CDR2 SMNVEV come from the germline V gene (reference sequence). The CDR3 spans 14 residues. V dropped 2 bases and J dropped 3 bases, with 8 bases sitting between them.

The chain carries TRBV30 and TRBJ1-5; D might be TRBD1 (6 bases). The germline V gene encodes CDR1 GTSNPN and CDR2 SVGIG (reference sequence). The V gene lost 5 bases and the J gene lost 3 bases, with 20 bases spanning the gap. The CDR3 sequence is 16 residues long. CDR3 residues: CAWDAGSGAFNQPQHF. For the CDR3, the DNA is TGTGCCTGGGATGCCGGATCGGGGGCCTTCAATCAGCCCCAGCATTTT.

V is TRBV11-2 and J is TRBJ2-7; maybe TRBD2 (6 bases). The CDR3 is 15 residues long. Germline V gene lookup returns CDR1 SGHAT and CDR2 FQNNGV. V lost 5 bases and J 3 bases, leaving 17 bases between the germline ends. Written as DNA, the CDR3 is TGTGCCAGCAGCCTTCCCGGGACTCGGGGCTACGAGCAGTACTTC. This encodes CASSLPGTRGYEQYF. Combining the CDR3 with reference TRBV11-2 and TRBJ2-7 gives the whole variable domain EAGVAQSPRYKIIEKRQSVAFWCNPISGHATLYWYQQILGQGPKLLIQFQNNGVVDDSQLPKDRFSAERLKGVDSTLKIQPAKLEDSAVYLCASSLPGTRGYEQYFGPGTRLTVT.

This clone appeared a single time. Here the CDR3 reads CAWKFTEAFF. The CDR3 nucleotides read TGTGCCTGGAAGTTCACTGAAGCTTTCTTT. The rearrangement links TRBV30 to TRBJ1-1, with unresolved D. V dropped 4 bases and J dropped 4 bases, with 4 bases sitting between them. Germline V gene sequence: CDR1 GTSNPN, CDR2 SVGIG (reference sequence). This CDR3 has 10 amino acids.

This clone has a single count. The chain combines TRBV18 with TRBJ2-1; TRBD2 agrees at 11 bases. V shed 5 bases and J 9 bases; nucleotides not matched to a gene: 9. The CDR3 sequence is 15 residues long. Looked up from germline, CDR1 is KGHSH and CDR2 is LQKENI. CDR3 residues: CASSTGLAVSFEQFF. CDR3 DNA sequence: TGTGCCAGCTCAACGGGACTAGCGGTTTCATTTGAGCAGTTCTTC. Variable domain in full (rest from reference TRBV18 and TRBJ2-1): NAGVMQNPRHLVRRRGQEARLRCSPMKGHSHVYWYRQLPEEGLKFMVYLQKENIIDESGMPKERFSAEFPKEGPSILRIQQVVRGDSAAYFCASSTGLAVSFEQFFGPGTRLTVL.

The CDR3 loop is CASSLEGLAGGISYEQYF. In nucleotides, the CDR3 is TGCGCCAGCAGCTTGGAAGGACTAGCGGGAGGGATATCCTACGAGCAGTACTTC. The chain uses TRBV5-1 and TRBJ2-7, with TRBD2 matching over 15 bases. V was pared by 0 bases and J by 1 base, with 5 bases of the junction left unmatched. Per germline, CDR1 SGHRS and CDR2 YFSETQ. The CDR3 has 18 residues.

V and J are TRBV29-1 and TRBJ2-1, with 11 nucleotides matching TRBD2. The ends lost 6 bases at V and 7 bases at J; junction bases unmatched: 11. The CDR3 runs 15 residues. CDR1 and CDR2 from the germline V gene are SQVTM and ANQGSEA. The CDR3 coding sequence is TGCAGCGTGGGACTAGCGGCTTTCAATGCGAATGAGCAGTTCTTC. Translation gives CSVGLAAFNANEQFF.